The T cell receptor (beta chain) described here comes from a study of shared clonotypes between healthy human individuals. CDR1 is SGHVS, CDR2 FNYEAQ, per germline. J lost 7 bases, V lost 5 bases, and 8 bases had no gene match. This CDR3 has 16 amino acids. Naive CD45RA+ and memory CD45RA-negative subsets were split from CD4+ cells. Sequencing used immunoSEQ multiplex PCR; TCRdb keeps in-frame clones, though not all of them. The sample yields about 2,500,000 clones, about 92% seen once. Sequences were obtained from naive CD4+ T cells sorted from blood. Documented subset: CD45RA+ positively selected. This sequence joins TRBV7-6 and TRBJ2-1; 13 bases line up with TRBD2. This sequence was found in a man aged 18 to 29 in good health. CDR3 nucleotide sequence: TGTGCCAGCAGCCTCCGGACTAGCGGGAGATGGAATGAGCAGTTCTTC. Translating it yields CASSLRTSGRWNEQFF.